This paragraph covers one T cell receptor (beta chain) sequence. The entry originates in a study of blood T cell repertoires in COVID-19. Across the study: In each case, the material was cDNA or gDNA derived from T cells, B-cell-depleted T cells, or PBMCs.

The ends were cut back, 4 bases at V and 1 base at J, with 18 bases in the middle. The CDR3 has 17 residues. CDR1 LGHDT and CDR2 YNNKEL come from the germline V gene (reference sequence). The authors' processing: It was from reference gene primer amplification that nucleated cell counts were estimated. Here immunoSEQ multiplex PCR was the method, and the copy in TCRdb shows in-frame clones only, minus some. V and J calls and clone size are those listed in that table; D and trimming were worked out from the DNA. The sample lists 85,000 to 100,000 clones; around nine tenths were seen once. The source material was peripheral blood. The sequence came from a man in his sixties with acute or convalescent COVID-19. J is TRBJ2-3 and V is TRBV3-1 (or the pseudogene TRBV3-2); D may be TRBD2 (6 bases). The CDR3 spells CASSPSRQRGGTDTQYF. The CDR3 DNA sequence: TGTGCCAGCAGCCCTTCACGACAGCGCGGGGGCACAGATACGCAGTATTTT.